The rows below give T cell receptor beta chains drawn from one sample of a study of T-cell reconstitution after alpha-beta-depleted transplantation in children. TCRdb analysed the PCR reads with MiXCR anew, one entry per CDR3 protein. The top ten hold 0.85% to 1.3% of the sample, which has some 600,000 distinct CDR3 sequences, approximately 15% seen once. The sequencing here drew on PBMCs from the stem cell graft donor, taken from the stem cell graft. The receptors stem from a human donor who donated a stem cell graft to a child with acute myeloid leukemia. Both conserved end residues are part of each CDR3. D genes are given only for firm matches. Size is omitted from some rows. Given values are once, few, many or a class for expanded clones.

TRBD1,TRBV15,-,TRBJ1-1,TGTGCCACCAGCGGTCCGGGACAGGTGAACACTGAAGCTTTCTTT,CATSGPGQVNTEAFF
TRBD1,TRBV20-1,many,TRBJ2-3,TGCAGTGCTCCCCGGACAGGGTTCACAGATACGCAGTATTTT,CSAPRTGFTDTQYF
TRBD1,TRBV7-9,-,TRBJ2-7,TGTGCCAGCAGATCGGACAGGGGATTTACCTACGAGCAGTACTTC,CASRSDRGFTYEQYF
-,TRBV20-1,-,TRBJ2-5,TGCAGTGCTAGAGATGGGGGGGGCTTGGAGACCCAGTACTTC,CSARDGGGLETQYF
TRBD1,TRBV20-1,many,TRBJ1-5,TGCAGTGCTAGAGTTCCGGGACAGGATTATCAGCCCCAGCATTTT,CSARVPGQDYQPQHF
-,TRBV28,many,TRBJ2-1,TGTGCCAGCAGTCAGACAGGAGCTTACAATGAGCAGTTCTTC,CASSQTGAYNEQFF
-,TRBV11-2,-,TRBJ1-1,TGTGCCAGCAGCACGTGGACGGAAAAGAACACTGAAGCTTTCTTT,CASSTWTEKNTEAFF
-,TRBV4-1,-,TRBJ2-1,TGCGCCAGCAGCCAAGACCTTACGGGCTACAATGAGCAGTTCTTC,CASSQDLTGYNEQFF
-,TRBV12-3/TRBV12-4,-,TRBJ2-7,TGTGCCAGATCTGGGAGGCCGTTGACAGAGAGCCCCTACGAGCAGTACTTC,CARSGRPLTESPYEQYF
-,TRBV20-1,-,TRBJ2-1,TGCAGTGCGAGAACAGGGCGACCGGTAATCAATGAGCAGTTCTTC,CSARTGRPVINEQFF
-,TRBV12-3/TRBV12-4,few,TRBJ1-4,TGTGCCAGCAGTTTTGGGGATTGGGGAGAAAAACTGTTTTTT,CASSFGDWGEKLFF
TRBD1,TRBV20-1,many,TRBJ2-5,TGCAGTGCTAGAGATACAGGGGGCAGGGAGACCCAGTACTTC,CSARDTGGRETQYF
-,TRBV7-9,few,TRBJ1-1,TGTGCCAGCAGCTCCACCGGGACCGCTGATGACACTGAAGCTTTCTTT,CASSSTGTADDTEAFF
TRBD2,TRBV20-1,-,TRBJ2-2,TGCAGTGCGCTTACTAGCGGGGGGGCTCGAGACGGGGAGCTGTTTTTT,CSALTSGGARDGELFF
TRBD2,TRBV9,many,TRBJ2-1,TGTGCCAGCAGTGGAGGACGGGGGGGAAATGAGCAGTTCTTC,CASSGGRGGNEQFF
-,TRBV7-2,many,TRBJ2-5,TGTGCCAGCAGTTTACCCGGGCCCCGGCCCCAAGAGACCCAGTACTTC,CASSLPGPRPQETQYF
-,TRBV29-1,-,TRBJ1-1,TGCAGCGTGGAGAGGGGACGCACTGAAGCTTTCTTT,CSVERGRTEAFF
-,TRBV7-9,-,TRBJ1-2,TGTGCCAGCAGCGCCCCGAACTATGGCTACACCTTC,CASSAPNYGYTF
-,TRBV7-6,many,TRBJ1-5,TGTGCCAGCAGCTTAGCCACTTGGCGTGGGCCCCAGCATTTT,CASSLATWRGPQHF
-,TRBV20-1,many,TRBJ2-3,TGCAGTGCTAGAGTACCCAGGCGGGCAGATACGCAGTATTTT,CSARVPRRADTQYF
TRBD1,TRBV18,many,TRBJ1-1,TGTGCCAGCTCACCACCGATCCTAAGGGGGCTCGCTGAAGCTTTCTTT,CASSPPILRGLAEAFF
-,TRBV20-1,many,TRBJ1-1,TGCAGTGCTAGAGTCCAGGGGATGCACACTGAAGCTTTCTTT,CSARVQGMHTEAFF